The 19 T cell receptor beta chains in this list originate from one sample, sequenced in a study of cytomegalovirus exposure and HLA in healthy donors. The protocol was immunoSEQ multiplex PCR, while the TCRdb copy is restricted to in-frame clones and leaves out a portion. The sample lists around 200,000 clones, 80% to 90% occurring once. Sequenced: PBMCs. These receptors were collected from a woman in her twenties or thirties in good health and CMV-seronegative.

This chain uses TRBV6-6 with TRBJ2-3, with D perhaps matching TRBD1 (6 bases). Germline CDR1 reads MNHNY; CDR2 reads SVGAGI (reference sequence). The CDR3 is 14 amino acids. The V gene lost 1 base and the J gene lost 4 bases, with 9 bases spanning the gap. The DNA for the CDR3 is TGTGCCAGCAGTTACTGGACAGCTCCAGATACGCAGTATTTT. Protein product: CASSYWTAPDTQYF.

The chain is built from TRBV28 and TRBJ2-7; 9 positions match TRBD1. The CDR3 loop spans 15 amino acids. The germline CDR1 and CDR2 sequences are MDHEN and SYDVKM. J gave up 2 bases and V 2 bases, and 4 bases lay outside the gene matches. The DNA of the CDR3 is TGTGCCAGCAGTTTAAGGGACAGGGCCACCTACGAGCAGTACTTC. Translated: CASSLRDRATYEQYF.

This chain connects TRBV5-1 to TRBJ1-1, with 7 bases aligning to TRBD1. V was pared by 0 bases and J by 0 bases, with 5 bases of the junction left unmatched. This CDR3 has 16 residues. Germline CDR1 reads SGHRS; CDR2 reads YFSETQ. CDR3 nucleotides: TGCGCCAGCAGCTTGGCGGGACAGACCATGAACACTGAAGCTTTCTTT. This gives the protein CASSLAGQTMNTEAFF.

This clone was recorded only once. The V gene is TRBV2, the J gene TRBJ2-1, with 13 bases lining up with TRBD2. The CDR3 is 16 residues long. Trimming cost V 4 bases and J 2 bases; bases outside gene matches: 2. The germline CDR1 and CDR2 sequences are SNHLY and FYNNEI. The CDR3 here is CASSGGLAGPYNEQFF. In DNA, the CDR3 is TGTGCCAGCAGTGGGGGACTAGCGGGACCCTACAATGAGCAGTTCTTC.

This chain links TRBV6-1 with TRBJ2-1; TRBD2 matches at 7 bases. CDR1 is MNHNS and CDR2 is SASEGT in the germline V gene. Trimming removed 6 bases from V and 3 bases from J; junction bases left unmatched: 5. This CDR3 has 14 amino acids. Written as DNA, the CDR3 is TGTGCCAGCAGCCGGACTAGAAACTACAATGAGCAGTTCTTC. This codes for CASSRTRNYNEQFF.

The rearrangement joins TRBV19 to TRBJ1-2; 7 bases map to TRBD1. Trimming cost V 4 bases and J 8 bases; bases outside gene matches: 13. The germline CDR1 and CDR2 sequences are LNHDA and SQIVND (reference sequence). This CDR3 is 15 amino acids long. The CDR3 bases are TGTGCCAGTAGTAGCCGGGACAGCGCAAAATGGGGCTACACCTTC. Protein product: CASSSRDSAKWGYTF.

The chain combines TRBV10-3 with TRBJ2-1; TRBD2 aligns across 7 bases. The V and J ends lost 11 bases and 7 bases, in that order; junction bases with no gene match: 14. This CDR3 region has 14 residues. Germline loops: CDR1 ENHRY, CDR2 SYGVKD. The CDR3 DNA reads TGTGCCTCATGGAGCGGGGCGCAAAAGAATGAGCAGTTCTTC. It specifies CASWSGAQKNEQFF.

The chain combines TRBV2 with TRBJ2-7; 7 nucleotides align to TRBD1. The CDR3 loop spans 16 amino acids. V lost 8 bases, J lost 7 bases, and 20 bases stayed unmatched. CDR1 SNHLY and CDR2 FYNNEI come from the germline V gene. This CDR3 is CASLGVGWTGPMEQYF. The CDR3, as DNA: TGTGCCAGCTTAGGGGTTGGTTGGACAGGTCCTATGGAGCAGTACTTC. The whole variable domain, remainder taken from reference TRBV2 and TRBJ2-7, is EPEVTQTPSHQVTQMGQEVILRCVPISNHLYFYWYRQILGQKVEFLVSFYNNEISEKSEIFDDQFSVERPDGSNFTLKIRSTKLEDSAMYFCASLGVGWTGPMEQYFGPGTRLTVT.

This clone was observed a single time. The genes are TRBV7-9 and TRBJ1-1; D ambiguous. V lost 5 bases and J 5 bases, leaving 12 bases between the germline ends. Germline V gene data show CDR1 as SEHNR and CDR2 as FQNEAQ (reference sequence). The CDR3 covers 13 residues. The DNA for the CDR3 is TGTGCCAGCAGCCCGAGCGAGAGGACTGAAGCTTTCTTT. Translation: CASSPSERTEAFF. Using reference TRBV7-9 and TRBJ1-1 for the parts outside the CDR3, the full variable domain is DTGVSQNPRHKITKRGQNVTFRCDPISEHNRLYWYRQTLGQGPEFLTYFQNEAQLEKSRLLSDRFSAERPKGSFSTLEIQRTEQGDSAMYLCASSPSERTEAFFGQGTRLTVV.

The chain is built from TRBV5-8 and TRBJ1-1; possible D gene TRBD1, 6 bases. The CDR3 is made up of 14 amino acids. Trimming removed 0 bases from V and 10 bases from J, with 16 bases in between. Germline-derived CDR1 and CDR2 are SGHTS and YDEGEE. The CDR3 loop is CASSLEGYRVSAFF. The CDR3 nucleotides read TGTGCCAGCAGCTTGGAAGGCTACAGGGTTTCAGCTTTCTTT.

V usage is TRBV6-5 and J usage is TRBJ1-1; TRBD1 aligns across 9 bases. V was clipped by 2 bases and J by 4 bases; unmatched bases: 5. CDR1 is MNHEY and CDR2 is SVGAGI in the germline V gene. This CDR3 comprises 15 residues. The CDR3 DNA sequence: TGTGCCAGCAGTTACCGGATGACAGGGGGCACTGAAGCTTTCTTT. It translates to CASSYRMTGGTEAFF.

The rearrangement joins TRBV6-1 to TRBJ2-7; no definite D call. Germline CDR1 reads MNHNS; CDR2 reads SASEGT. This CDR3 is built from 11 residues. V lost 2 bases and J 3 bases, leaving 2 bases between the germline ends. The CDR3 region is CASSEHYEQYF. The CDR3 coding sequence is TGTGCCAGCAGTGAACACTACGAGCAGTACTTC.

The rearrangement joins TRBV18 to TRBJ1-1; 12 positions agree with TRBD1. V dropped 4 bases and J dropped 0; count of bases not matched to a gene: 3. This CDR3 contains 16 residues. Germline-derived CDR1 and CDR2 are KGHSH and LQKENI. The CDR3 protein is CASSQGQGAVNTEAFF. Written as DNA, the CDR3 is TGTGCCAGCTCACAGGGACAGGGGGCCGTGAACACTGAAGCTTTCTTT.

CDR3 sequence: CASSSQTGTGYYEQYF. In DNA, the CDR3 is TGCGCCAGCAGCTCGCAAACCGGGACAGGATACTACGAGCAGTACTTC. The chain couples TRBV5-1 to TRBJ2-7, with TRBD1 matching over 8 bases. V was clipped by 3 bases and J by 3 bases; unmatched bases: 11. Looked up from germline, CDR1 is SGHRS and CDR2 is YFSETQ. The CDR3 covers 16 residues.

The genes are TRBV6-6 and TRBJ2-7; TRBD2 matches at 9 bases. V lost 7 bases and J lost 1; bases outside the gene matches: 11. The CDR3 has 16 residues. CDR1 is MNHNY, CDR2 SVGAGI, per germline (reference sequence). Here the CDR3 reads CASKHGAGGISYEQYF. In DNA form, the CDR3 reads TGTGCCAGCAAACACGGGGCGGGGGGGATATCCTACGAGCAGTACTTC.

The chain carries TRBV6-1 and TRBJ1-5; D possibly corresponds to TRBD1 (5 bases). V shed 6 bases and J shed 0 bases, with 9 bases lying between them. The CDR3 is made up of 14 amino acids. Germline-derived CDR1 and CDR2 are MNHNS and SASEGT. Written as DNA, the CDR3 is TGTGCCAGCAGCCCGACAGATAGCAATCAGCCCCAGCATTTT. Residues: CASSPTDSNQPQHF.

This sequence joins TRBV15 and TRBJ1-5, with 10 bases matching TRBD1. CDR1 and CDR2 from the germline V gene are LNHNV and YYDKDF (reference sequence). Losses at the gene ends were 6 bases for V and 1 base for J; bases not matched to a gene: 15. The CDR3 spans 19 residues. CDR3 nucleotides: TGTGCCACCAGTCCCGGAGGGGACAGGGGCCTCGAAAGCAATCAGCCCCAGCATTTT. This encodes CATSPGGDRGLESNQPQHF.

The V call is TRBV27, the J call TRBJ2-3, with 7 bases that match TRBD1. CDR1 and CDR2 (germline): MNHEY, SMNVEV (reference sequence). V lost 5 bases to trimming and J lost 6 bases; unmatched junction nucleotides: 8. The CDR3 extends over 14 amino acids. The CDR3 sequence is CASSINRGSDTQYF. The CDR3, as DNA: TGTGCCAGCAGTATCAACAGGGGTTCGGATACGCAGTATTTT.

V is TRBV7-2 and J is TRBJ1-4; 9 nucleotides line up with TRBD1. The CDR3 totals 15 residues. V dropped 1 base and J dropped 7; count of bases not matched to a gene: 4. CDR1 is SGHTA and CDR2 is FQGNSA in the germline V gene. The CDR3 is CASSLVGTGSEKLFF. The CDR3 DNA sequence: TGTGCCAGCAGCTTAGTAGGGACAGGGAGTGAAAAACTGTTTTTT.